The source of this TCR beta chain is a study of blood T cell repertoires in COVID-19. This CDR3 is 14 amino acids long. Germline values: CDR1 MNHEY, CDR2 SMNVEV (reference sequence). After removal of 7 bases from V and 7 bases from J, the junction contained 8 bases not matched to a gene. Sequencing was performed with immunoSEQ multiplex PCR; in TCRdb, only in-frame clones are kept and a portion is missing. This sample has approximately 400,000 clones, with approximately 89% found just once. The specimen sequenced was peripheral blood. This sequence joins TRBV27 and TRBJ2-1, with 9 bases aligning to TRBD1. The source is a woman aged 45-65 years with COVID-19, enrolled during active disease. The CDR3 reads CASTGQGRRNEQFF. The CDR3 bases are TGTGCCAGCACCGGACAGGGGCGCAGGAATGAGCAGTTCTTC.